This entry is about one T cell receptor beta chain. Its specific antigen is unknown. Base qualities are not provided; no much larger clone lies one nucleotide away. Trimming takes 0 bases off V and 3 bases off J; junction bases not matched to a gene: 12. Its CDR3 holds 18 amino acids, cysteine through phenylalanine. Only CDR3 DNA is held: 54 bases, read in frame from base 1. Based on the germline V gene, the CDR1 and CDR2 sequences are SGHVS and FQNEAQ. The sample comes from a study of tumor-infiltrating lymphocytes in oesophageal squamous cell carcinoma (dated by TCRdb to 2016 to 2018). The library relied on PCR. Sequencing used an Illumina HiSeq 2000. The public reads were run again by TCRdb, first through fastp at Q25 and then through MiXCR, and only productive beta chains were kept. Every distinct CDR3 protein forms one entry, paired with its most common genes and DNA. A total of more than 10,000 distinct CDR3 sequences appear in this sample, roughly half of them only once. The ten biggest clones cover 9% to 14% of the sample.

This sequence uses TRBV7-8 and TRBJ2-7, with 9 bases in between that match TRBD2. The sequence was collected from a female donor with esophageal squamous cell carcinoma. Source material: blood. The CDR3 is CASSLARAGGRVLYEQYF. The DNA sequence follows: TGTGCCAGCAGCTTAGCGCGGGCTGGCGGGAGGGTCCTCTACGAGCAGTACTTC.